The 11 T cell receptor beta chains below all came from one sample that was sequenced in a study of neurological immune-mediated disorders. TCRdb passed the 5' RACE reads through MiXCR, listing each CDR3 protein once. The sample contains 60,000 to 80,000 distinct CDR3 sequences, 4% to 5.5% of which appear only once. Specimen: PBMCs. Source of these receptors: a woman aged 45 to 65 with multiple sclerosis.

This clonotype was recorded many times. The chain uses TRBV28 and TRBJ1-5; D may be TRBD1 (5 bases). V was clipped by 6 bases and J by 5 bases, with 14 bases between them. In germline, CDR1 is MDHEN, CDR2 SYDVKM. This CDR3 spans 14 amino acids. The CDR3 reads CASSHRDRDQPQHF. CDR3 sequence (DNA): TGTGCCAGCAGCCATCGGGACCGAGATCAGCCCCAGCATTTT.

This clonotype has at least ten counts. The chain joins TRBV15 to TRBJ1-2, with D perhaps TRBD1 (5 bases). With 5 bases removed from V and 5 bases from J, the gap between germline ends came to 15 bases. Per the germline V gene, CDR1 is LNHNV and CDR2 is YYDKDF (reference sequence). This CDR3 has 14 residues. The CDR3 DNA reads TGTGCCACCAGCGTCCGGACACAGGAGTATGGCTACACCTTC. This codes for CATSVRTQEYGYTF.

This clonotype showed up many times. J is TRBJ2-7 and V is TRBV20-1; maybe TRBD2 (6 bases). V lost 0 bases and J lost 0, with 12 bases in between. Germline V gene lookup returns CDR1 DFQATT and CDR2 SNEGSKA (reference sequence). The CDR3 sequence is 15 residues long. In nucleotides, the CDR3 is TGCAGTGCTAGAGATCCCGGGAGCAGCTCCTACGAGCAGTACGTC. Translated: CSARDPGSSSYEQYV.

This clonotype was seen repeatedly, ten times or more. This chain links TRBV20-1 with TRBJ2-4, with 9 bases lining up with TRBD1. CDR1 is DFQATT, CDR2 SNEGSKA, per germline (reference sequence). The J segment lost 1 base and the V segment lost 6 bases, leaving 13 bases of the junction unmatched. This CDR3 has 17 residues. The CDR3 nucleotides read TGCAGTGCGCCTAACCTACAGGGGGCTGTGGCCAAAAACATTCAGTACTTC. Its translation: CSAPNLQGAVAKNIQYF.

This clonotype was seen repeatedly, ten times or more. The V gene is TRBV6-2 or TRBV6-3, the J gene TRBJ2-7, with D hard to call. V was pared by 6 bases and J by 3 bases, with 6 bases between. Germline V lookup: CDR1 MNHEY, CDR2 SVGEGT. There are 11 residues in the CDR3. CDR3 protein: CASRGFYEQYV. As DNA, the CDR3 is TGTGCCAGCAGAGGTTTCTACGAGCAGTACGTC.

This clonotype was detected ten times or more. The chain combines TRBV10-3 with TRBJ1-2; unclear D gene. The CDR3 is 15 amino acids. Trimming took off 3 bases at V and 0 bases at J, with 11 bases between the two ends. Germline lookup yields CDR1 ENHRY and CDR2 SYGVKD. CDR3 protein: CAISETDTANYGYTF. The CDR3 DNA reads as TGTGCCATCAGTGAAACAGATACAGCTAACTATGGCTACACCTTC.

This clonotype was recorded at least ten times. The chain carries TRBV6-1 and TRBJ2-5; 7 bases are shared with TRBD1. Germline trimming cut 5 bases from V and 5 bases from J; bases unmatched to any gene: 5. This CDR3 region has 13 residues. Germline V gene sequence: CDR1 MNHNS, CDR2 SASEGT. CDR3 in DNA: TGTGCCAGCAGTTACAGGGGAAGTGAGACCCAGTACTTC. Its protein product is CASSYRGSETQYF.

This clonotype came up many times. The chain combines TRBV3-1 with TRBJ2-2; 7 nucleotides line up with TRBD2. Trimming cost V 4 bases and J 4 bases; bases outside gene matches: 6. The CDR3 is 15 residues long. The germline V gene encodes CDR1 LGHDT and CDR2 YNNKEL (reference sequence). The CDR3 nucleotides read TGTGCCAGCAGCCTTGGTAGGGAGGGCACCGGGGAGCTGTTTTTT. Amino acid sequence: CASSLGREGTGELFF.

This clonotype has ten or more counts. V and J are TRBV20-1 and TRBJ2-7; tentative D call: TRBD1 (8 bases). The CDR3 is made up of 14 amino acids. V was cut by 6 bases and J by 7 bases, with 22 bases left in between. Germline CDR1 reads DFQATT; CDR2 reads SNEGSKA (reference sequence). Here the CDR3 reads CSAIDRGGGWEQYV. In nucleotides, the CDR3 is TGCAGTGCAATCGACAGGGGAGGGGGTTGGGAGCAGTACGTC.

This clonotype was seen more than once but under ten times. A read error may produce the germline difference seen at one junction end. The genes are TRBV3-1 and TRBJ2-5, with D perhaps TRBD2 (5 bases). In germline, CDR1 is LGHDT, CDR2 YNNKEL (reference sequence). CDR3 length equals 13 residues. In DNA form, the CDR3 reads TGTGCCGGCAGCCAAGACCGGGGAGAGACCCAGTACTTC. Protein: CAGSQDRGETQYF.

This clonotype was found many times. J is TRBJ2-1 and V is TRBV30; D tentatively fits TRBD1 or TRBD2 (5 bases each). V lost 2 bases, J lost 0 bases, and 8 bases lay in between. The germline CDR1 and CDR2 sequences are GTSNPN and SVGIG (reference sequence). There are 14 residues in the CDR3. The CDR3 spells CAWSRDVSYNEQFF. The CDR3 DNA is TGTGCCTGGAGTAGGGACGTCTCCTACAATGAGCAGTTCTTC.